This T cell receptor (beta chain) is from a study of identical twins. The CDR3 runs 13 residues. Losses at the gene ends were 4 bases for V and 8 bases for J; bases not matched to a gene: 4. CDR1 and CDR2 from the germline V gene are SGHTA and FQGNSA. This clonotype was observed a handful of times. TCRdb used MiXCR to reprocess the 5' RACE reads, holding one entry per CDR3 protein. The sample contains 450,000 or so distinct CDR3 sequences, roughly 24% of which appear only once. These data also formed part of another study, on T cells expressing NK-cell markers.

The source is a woman aged 18-30 years in good health. The V and J genes are TRBV7-2 and TRBJ2-1, with 8 bases lining up with TRBD1. Sequencing used CD4+ T cells sorted from blood. This CDR3 is CASSSQGVDEQFF. CDR3 DNA sequence: TGTGCCAGCAGCTCACAGGGGGTCGATGAGCAGTTCTTC.